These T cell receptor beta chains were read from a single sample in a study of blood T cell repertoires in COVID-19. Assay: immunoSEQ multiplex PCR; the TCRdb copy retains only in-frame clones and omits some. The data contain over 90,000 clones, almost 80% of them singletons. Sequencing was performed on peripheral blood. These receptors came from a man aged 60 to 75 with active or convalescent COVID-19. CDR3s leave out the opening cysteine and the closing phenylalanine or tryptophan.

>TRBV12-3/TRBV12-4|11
ASSPGTPVTQY
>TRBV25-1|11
ASSIQGAYGYT
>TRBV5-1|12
ASSVRDSDQPQH
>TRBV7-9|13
ASRPGQGAKSEQF
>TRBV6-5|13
ASSYRGGLTGELF
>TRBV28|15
ASSLPITGSGDSPLH
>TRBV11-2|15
ASSLAVILKETGELF
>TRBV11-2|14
ASSLRQGGSTDTQY
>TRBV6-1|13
ASSEGLAGLGEQY
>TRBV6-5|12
ASRKLAGVDTQY
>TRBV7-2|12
ASSRFGTGYGYT
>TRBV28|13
ASSLPQGLQETQY
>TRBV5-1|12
ASSAEGQAQTQY
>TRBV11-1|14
ASSLRDSHITDTQY
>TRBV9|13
ASSALGSHTGELF
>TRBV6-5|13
ASTPWREFPGELF
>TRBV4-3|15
ASSQERASARRDTQY
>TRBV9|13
ASSSAGTGIYGYT
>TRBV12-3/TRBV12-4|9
ASSFVGELF
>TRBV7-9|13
ASIPRRAQGNTIY